The present T cell receptor (beta chain) was sequenced within a study of cytomegalovirus exposure and HLA in healthy donors. Trimming stripped 1 base from V and 3 bases from J, with 12 bases between. Germline loops: CDR1 LNHDA, CDR2 SQIVND (reference sequence). This CDR3 has 15 residues. PCR primers comprised 60 Vbeta and 13 Jbeta primers. Profiling relied on immunoSEQ multiplex PCR, and the TCRdb table lists in-frame clones only, not all of them. The sample has some 90,000 clones, around 80% seen once. The table lists this clone with a few counts. This receptor was obtained from a male donor in good health and CMV-seropositive. This chain links TRBV19 with TRBJ1-2, with no clear D. The sequencing sample was made of PBMCs. The CDR3 sequence: CASSIAGESYYGYTF. As DNA, the CDR3 is TGTGCCAGTAGTATAGCCGGGGAGTCCTACTATGGCTACACCTTC.